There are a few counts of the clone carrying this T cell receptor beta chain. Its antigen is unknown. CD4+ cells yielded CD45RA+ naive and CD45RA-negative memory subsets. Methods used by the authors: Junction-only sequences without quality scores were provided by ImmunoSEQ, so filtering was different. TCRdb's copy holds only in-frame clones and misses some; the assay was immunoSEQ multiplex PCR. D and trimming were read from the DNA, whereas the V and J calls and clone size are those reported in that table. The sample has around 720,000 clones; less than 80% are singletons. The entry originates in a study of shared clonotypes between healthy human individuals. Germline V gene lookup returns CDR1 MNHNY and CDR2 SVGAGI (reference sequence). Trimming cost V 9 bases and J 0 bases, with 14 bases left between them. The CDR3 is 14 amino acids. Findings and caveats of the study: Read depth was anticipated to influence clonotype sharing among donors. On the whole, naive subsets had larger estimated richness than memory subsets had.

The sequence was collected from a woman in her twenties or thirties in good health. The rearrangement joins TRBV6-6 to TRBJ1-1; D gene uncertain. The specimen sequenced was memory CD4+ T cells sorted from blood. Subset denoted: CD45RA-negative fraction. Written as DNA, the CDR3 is TGTGCCAGTAGGGATAAGAGATTGAACACTGAAGCTTTCTTT. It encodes CASRDKRLNTEAFF.